A selection of T cell receptor beta chains follows, all from one sample in a study of identical twins. MiXCR was run by TCRdb on the 5' RACE reads, yielding one entry per CDR3 protein. Of about 530,000 distinct CDR3 sequences in the sample, around 22% were seen once. The same sample was also studied in work on yellow fever vaccine responses in identical twins.

The sequencing sample was made of CD4+ T cells sorted from blood. These receptors all stem from a woman between 18 and 30 years old in good health. Each CDR3 is given with its conserved first and last residue. D genes are given only for firm matches. Clone size appears in some rows only: once, few, many, or a class for an expanded clone.

clone size: few
J gene: TRBJ1-6
V gene: TRBV7-6
D gene: NA
CDR3 protein: CASSPGTGFISTPLHF
CDR3 DNA: TGTGCCAGCAGCCCCGGAACAGGGTTCATTAGTACACCCCTCCACTTT

clone size: few
J gene: TRBJ2-2
V gene: TRBV7-9
D gene: NA
CDR3 protein: CASSLLGPPAGELFF
CDR3 DNA: TGTGCCAGCAGCTTATTAGGGCCCCCGGCCGGGGAGCTGTTTTTT

clone size: many
J gene: TRBJ2-5
V gene: TRBV7-2
D gene: TRBD2
CDR3 protein: CASSALAGVGETQYF
CDR3 DNA: TGTGCCAGCAGCGCGCTAGCGGGAGTCGGAGAGACCCAGTACTTC

clone size: few
J gene: TRBJ2-5
V gene: TRBV11-2
D gene: TRBD2
CDR3 protein: CASSTIKGHAGGQYQETQYF
CDR3 DNA: TGTGCCAGCAGCACGATCAAGGGGCACGCGGGGGGGCAGTATCAAGAGACCCAGTACTTC

clone size: NA
J gene: TRBJ1-2
V gene: TRBV29-1
D gene: NA
CDR3 protein: CSVVFEGLTF
CDR3 DNA: TGCAGCGTTGTGTTCGAGGGTTTAACCTTC

clone size: few
J gene: TRBJ2-7
V gene: TRBV7-9
D gene: TRBD1
CDR3 protein: CASSSGQGGYEQYF
CDR3 DNA: TGTGCCAGCAGCTCTGGACAGGGGGGCTACGAGCAGTACTTC

clone size: NA
J gene: TRBJ2-2
V gene: TRBV5-1
D gene: TRBD2
CDR3 protein: CASRTSGRTETGELFF
CDR3 DNA: TGCGCCAGCAGAACTAGCGGGAGGACGGAGACCGGGGAGCTGTTTTTT

clone size: NA
J gene: TRBJ2-3
V gene: TRBV7-8
D gene: TRBD2
CDR3 protein: CASSSLRLAGGLKTDTQYF
CDR3 DNA: TGTGCCAGCAGCTCGTTAAGACTAGCGGGGGGGCTTAAGACAGATACGCAGTATTTT

clone size: few
J gene: TRBJ1-5
V gene: TRBV7-2
D gene: NA
CDR3 protein: CASSLARPQHF
CDR3 DNA: TGTGCCAGCAGCTTAGCCCGGCCCCAGCATTTT

clone size: few
J gene: TRBJ1-1
V gene: TRBV14
D gene: NA
CDR3 protein: CASSGREWAGSTEAFF
CDR3 DNA: TGTGCCAGCAGCGGCCGGGAATGGGCTGGGAGCACTGAAGCTTTCTTT

clone size: few
J gene: TRBJ2-7
V gene: TRBV25-1
D gene: NA
CDR3 protein: CASRGGQGQYF
CDR3 DNA: TGTGCCAGCAGGGGGGGGCAAGGGCAGTACTTC

clone size: NA
J gene: TRBJ2-3
V gene: TRBV20-1
D gene: NA
CDR3 protein: CSARWSEATDTQYF
CDR3 DNA: TGCAGTGCTAGATGGTCGGAAGCCACAGATACGCAGTATTTT

clone size: few
J gene: TRBJ2-1
V gene: TRBV3-1
D gene: TRBD2
CDR3 protein: CASSQAYSGRASYNEQFF
CDR3 DNA: TGTGCCAGCAGCCAAGCGTATAGCGGGAGGGCCTCCTACAATGAGCAGTTCTTC

clone size: NA
J gene: TRBJ2-4
V gene: TRBV27
D gene: TRBD1
CDR3 protein: CASSLGQGSKNIQYF
CDR3 DNA: TGTGCCAGCAGTTTGGGACAGGGCTCCAAAAACATTCAGTACTTC

clone size: few
J gene: TRBJ2-1
V gene: TRBV20-1
D gene: TRBD2
CDR3 protein: CSARLRREYNEQFF
CDR3 DNA: TGCAGTGCCCGGCTTCGGCGGGAGTACAATGAGCAGTTCTTC

clone size: NA
J gene: TRBJ1-1
V gene: TRBV3-1
D gene: NA
CDR3 protein: CASSHGQANTEAFF
CDR3 DNA: TGTGCCAGCAGCCACGGGCAGGCGAACACTGAAGCTTTCTTT

clone size: few
J gene: TRBJ2-1
V gene: TRBV10-1
D gene: NA
CDR3 protein: CASSESRLANTSSYNEQFF
CDR3 DNA: TGCGCCAGCAGTGAGTCGCGGCTAGCGAATACCAGCTCCTACAATGAGCAGTTCTTC

clone size: NA
J gene: TRBJ2-3
V gene: TRBV10-2
D gene: TRBD2
CDR3 protein: CASRDSGGAGDTQYF
CDR3 DNA: TGCGCCAGCAGGGATAGCGGGGGGGCAGGGGATACGCAGTATTTT

clone size: few
J gene: TRBJ2-3
V gene: TRBV6-5
D gene: NA
CDR3 protein: CASSYSSWVTDTQYF
CDR3 DNA: TGTGCCAGCAGTTACTCTAGCTGGGTCACAGATACGCAGTATTTT

clone size: NA
J gene: TRBJ2-7
V gene: TRBV12-3/TRBV12-4
D gene: NA
CDR3 protein: CASSLPRDGAYEQYF
CDR3 DNA: TGTGCCAGCAGTTTACCCCGGGACGGAGCCTACGAGCAGTACTTC

clone size: NA
J gene: TRBJ2-1
V gene: TRBV24-1
D gene: NA
CDR3 protein: CATSDILGSEQFF
CDR3 DNA: TGTGCCACCAGTGACATTTTAGGTAGCGAGCAGTTCTTC

clone size: NA
J gene: TRBJ2-1
V gene: TRBV5-1
D gene: TRBD1
CDR3 protein: CASGGDRVYNEQFF
CDR3 DNA: TGCGCCAGCGGGGGGGACAGGGTCTACAATGAGCAGTTCTTC

clone size: NA
J gene: TRBJ2-3
V gene: TRBV12-3/TRBV12-4
D gene: TRBD2
CDR3 protein: CASSLGLAGARDTQYF
CDR3 DNA: TGTGCCAGCAGTTTGGGACTAGCGGGGGCTCGAGATACGCAGTATTTT

clone size: few
J gene: TRBJ2-2
V gene: TRBV20-1
D gene: TRBD1
CDR3 protein: CSAREGTGGFVTGELFF
CDR3 DNA: TGCAGTGCTAGAGAGGGGACAGGGGGTTTCGTAACCGGGGAGCTGTTTTTT

clone size: few
J gene: TRBJ2-5
V gene: TRBV4-1
D gene: NA
CDR3 protein: CASSQDGESRVFETQYF
CDR3 DNA: TGCGCCAGCAGCCAAGATGGAGAGTCCAGGGTTTTTGAGACCCAGTACTTC

clone size: few
J gene: TRBJ1-2
V gene: TRBV29-1
D gene: NA
CDR3 protein: CSVTLNYGYTF
CDR3 DNA: TGCAGCGTTACGCTGAACTATGGCTACACCTTC

clone size: few
J gene: TRBJ1-1
V gene: TRBV2
D gene: NA
CDR3 protein: CASSEGARVEAFF
CDR3 DNA: TGTGCCAGCAGTGAGGGGGCGAGGGTGGAAGCTTTCTTT

clone size: many
J gene: TRBJ2-7
V gene: TRBV10-3
D gene: NA
CDR3 protein: CAISERTASSYEQYF
CDR3 DNA: TGTGCCATCAGTGAGCGCACAGCGTCCTCCTACGAGCAGTACTTC

clone size: few
J gene: TRBJ2-1
V gene: TRBV27
D gene: TRBD2
CDR3 protein: CASSFPRLAGVMNEQFF
CDR3 DNA: TGTGCCAGCAGTTTCCCCAGACTAGCGGGAGTAATGAATGAGCAGTTCTTC

clone size: NA
J gene: TRBJ1-3
V gene: TRBV12-3/TRBV12-4
D gene: TRBD1
CDR3 protein: CASSLEPLTGGSGNTIYF
CDR3 DNA: TGTGCCAGCAGTTTAGAGCCCCTGACAGGGGGCTCTGGAAACACCATATATTTT

clone size: NA
J gene: TRBJ1-1
V gene: TRBV6-1
D gene: NA
CDR3 protein: CASKRGFTEAFF
CDR3 DNA: TGTGCCAGCAAGAGGGGTTTTACTGAAGCTTTCTTT

clone size: few
J gene: TRBJ1-1
V gene: TRBV11-1
D gene: NA
CDR3 protein: CASSPGYQGRGAEAFF
CDR3 DNA: TGTGCCAGCAGCCCAGGCTATCAGGGGCGAGGGGCTGAAGCTTTCTTT

clone size: few
J gene: TRBJ2-1
V gene: TRBV2
D gene: NA
CDR3 protein: CASSEEGLSKVHEQFF
CDR3 DNA: TGTGCCAGCAGTGAAGAGGGTCTGTCTAAGGTCCATGAGCAGTTCTTC

clone size: NA
J gene: TRBJ2-1
V gene: TRBV5-1
D gene: TRBD1
CDR3 protein: CASSGTGEGEQFF
CDR3 DNA: TGCGCCAGCAGCGGGACAGGGGAGGGTGAGCAGTTCTTC

clone size: NA
J gene: TRBJ2-3
V gene: TRBV5-1
D gene: TRBD2
CDR3 protein: CASSSSLAGQDTQYF
CDR3 DNA: TGCGCCAGCAGCTCTTCTCTAGCGGGGCAAGATACGCAGTATTTT

clone size: few
J gene: TRBJ1-5
V gene: TRBV6-2/TRBV6-3
D gene: NA
CDR3 protein: CASSSGIRPQHF
CDR3 DNA: TGTGCCAGCAGTTCAGGGATTCGGCCCCAGCATTTT

clone size: many
J gene: TRBJ1-2
V gene: TRBV5-1
D gene: NA
CDR3 protein: CASSLGSGTQLGYTF
CDR3 DNA: TGCGCCAGCAGCTTGGGGTCCGGGACTCAACTCGGCTACACCTTC

clone size: few
J gene: TRBJ1-1
V gene: TRBV5-1
D gene: NA
CDR3 protein: CASTASRGGAEAFF
CDR3 DNA: TGCGCCAGCACCGCGTCCAGGGGTGGGGCTGAAGCTTTCTTT

clone size: NA
J gene: TRBJ1-4
V gene: TRBV21-1
D gene: NA
CDR3 protein: CASSNGGQPPNEKLFF
CDR3 DNA: TGTGCCAGCAGCAATGGGGGACAGCCACCTAATGAAAAACTGTTTTTT

clone size: NA
J gene: TRBJ2-7
V gene: TRBV10-3
D gene: NA
CDR3 protein: CAIRDINYEQYF
CDR3 DNA: TGTGCCATCCGGGACATCAACTACGAGCAGTACTTC

clone size: NA
J gene: TRBJ1-5
V gene: TRBV28
D gene: NA
CDR3 protein: CASSFGVDQPQHF
CDR3 DNA: TGTGCCAGCAGTTTCGGCGTTGATCAGCCCCAGCATTTT

clone size: NA
J gene: TRBJ2-7
V gene: TRBV12-3/TRBV12-4
D gene: NA
CDR3 protein: CASSLGGGGQYF
CDR3 DNA: TGTGCCAGCAGTTTAGGGGGCGGGGGCCAGTACTTC

clone size: few
J gene: TRBJ2-3
V gene: TRBV6-5
D gene: NA
CDR3 protein: CASSYGGGTDTQYF
CDR3 DNA: TGTGCCAGCAGTTACGGAGGCGGCACAGATACGCAGTATTTT

clone size: few
J gene: TRBJ2-1
V gene: TRBV28
D gene: TRBD1
CDR3 protein: CATAFTGGKSYNEQFF
CDR3 DNA: TGTGCCACAGCCTTTACAGGGGGTAAATCCTACAATGAGCAGTTCTTC

clone size: NA
J gene: TRBJ2-4
V gene: TRBV2
D gene: NA
CDR3 protein: CASSEEGLGNIQYF
CDR3 DNA: TGTGCCAGCAGTGAGGAGGGGCTAGGAAACATTCAGTACTTC

clone size: NA
J gene: TRBJ1-2
V gene: TRBV10-2
D gene: NA
CDR3 protein: CATEPGLRASGYTF
CDR3 DNA: TGCGCCACCGAACCGGGACTACGGGCCAGTGGCTACACCTTC

clone size: NA
J gene: TRBJ2-2
V gene: TRBV7-9
D gene: NA
CDR3 protein: CASSPVGRGNSGELFF
CDR3 DNA: TGTGCCAGCAGCCCCGTTGGACGCGGGAACTCCGGGGAGCTGTTTTTT

clone size: few
J gene: TRBJ1-4
V gene: TRBV19
D gene: NA
CDR3 protein: CASSMAKNEKLFF
CDR3 DNA: TGTGCCAGTAGTATGGCTAAAAATGAAAAACTGTTTTTT

clone size: few
J gene: TRBJ2-1
V gene: TRBV5-1
D gene: TRBD2
CDR3 protein: CASSLAVTSGGKGNEQFF
CDR3 DNA: TGCGCCAGCAGCTTGGCCGTTACTAGCGGGGGTAAGGGCAATGAGCAGTTCTTC

clone size: few
J gene: TRBJ1-4
V gene: TRBV7-9
D gene: NA
CDR3 protein: CASSWGEKLFF
CDR3 DNA: TGTGCCAGCAGCTGGGGGGAAAAACTGTTTTTT

clone size: many
J gene: TRBJ2-3
V gene: TRBV3-1
D gene: NA
CDR3 protein: CASSQDTATDTQYF
CDR3 DNA: TGTGCCAGCAGCCAGGATACAGCCACAGATACGCAGTATTTT

clone size: NA
J gene: TRBJ2-1
V gene: TRBV7-6
D gene: NA
CDR3 protein: CASSSFRALGRQIEQFF
CDR3 DNA: TGTGCCAGCAGCTCCTTTAGGGCCCTGGGACGGCAAATAGAGCAGTTCTTC

clone size: NA
J gene: TRBJ1-6
V gene: TRBV4-2
D gene: NA
CDR3 protein: CASSQGGGARSPLHF
CDR3 DNA: TGTGCCAGCAGCCAAGGCGGGGGGGCTCGGTCACCCCTCCACTTT